What follows are 13 T cell receptor beta chains derived from one specimen sequenced in a study of blood T cell repertoires in COVID-19. Libraries were prepared by immunoSEQ multiplex PCR; TCRdb keeps only in-frame clonotypes and omits some of them. The sample includes about 280,000 clones, around 87% of them seen just once. Input material: peripheral blood. Source of these receptors: a woman aged 30 to 39 who had recovered from COVID-19.

V and J are TRBV19 and TRBJ2-6, with 9 bases matching TRBD1. Germline V gene sequence: CDR1 LNHDA, CDR2 SQIVND (reference sequence). The J segment lost 0 bases and the V segment lost 4 bases, leaving 4 bases of the junction unmatched. This CDR3 has 17 residues. This CDR3 is CASSTGQGSSGANVLTF. CDR3 DNA sequence: TGTGCCAGTAGTACGGGACAGGGAAGCTCTGGGGCCAACGTCCTGACTTTC.

V gene TRBV28 combines with J gene TRBJ1-1, with 8 bases aligning to TRBD1. Per the germline V gene, CDR1 is MDHEN and CDR2 is SYDVKM. J was trimmed by 10 bases and V by 7 bases; bases with no gene match: 8. The CDR3 extends over 12 amino acids. The CDR3 coding sequence is TGTGCCAGCACCAGGACAGGGATCGGAGCTTTCTTT. It yields the protein CASTRTGIGAFF.

The J gene is TRBJ2-7, the V gene TRBV6-5; maybe TRBD1 (6 bases). V lost 5 bases to trimming and J lost 0 bases, with 14 bases between them. Germline loops: CDR1 MNHEY, CDR2 SVGAGI. The CDR3 consists of 15 residues. CDR3 in amino acids: CASSRNRVSSYEQYF. As DNA, the CDR3 is TGTGCCAGCAGTCGAAACAGGGTTAGCTCCTACGAGCAGTACTTC.

This clone was detected once. Other DNA sequences in the sample encode the same CDR3. The rearrangement uses TRBV29-1 and TRBJ2-7; 9 positions agree with TRBD1. The ends lost 4 bases at V and 3 bases at J; junction bases unmatched: 1. The germline V gene has CDR1 SQVTM and CDR2 ANQGSEA. There are 12 residues in the CDR3. CDR3 in DNA: TGCAGCGTTGCGGGACAGGGCTACGAGCAGTACTTC. It translates to CSVAGQGYEQYF.

V and J are TRBV2 and TRBJ2-7, with 10 nucleotides matching TRBD1. Germline V gives CDR1 SNHLY, CDR2 FYNNEI. This CDR3 is built from 17 residues. V dropped 6 bases and J dropped 0; count of bases not matched to a gene: 11. The CDR3 DNA sequence: TGTGCCAGCAGACATCCGAGACAGGGGGCAGGCTCCTACGAGCAGTACTTC. Encoded protein: CASRHPRQGAGSYEQYF.

This clone was seen just once. The DNA of the CDR3 is TGTGCCAGCAGCCCCAGGACAGGGGAGACCTACGAGCAGTACTTC. Its protein is CASSPRTGETYEQYF. The V call is TRBV7-9, the J call TRBJ2-7; TRBD1 matches 9 bases. Germline V lookup: CDR1 SEHNR, CDR2 FQNEAQ (reference sequence). The ends lost 5 bases at V and 2 bases at J; junction bases unmatched: 7. The CDR3 spans 15 residues.

The chain is built from TRBV7-2 and TRBJ1-5, with 7 positions matching TRBD1. Germline CDR1 reads SGHTA; CDR2 reads FQGNSA. After removal of 8 bases from V and 4 bases from J, the junction contained 5 bases not matched to a gene. The CDR3 covers 13 residues. The CDR3, as DNA: TGTGCCAGCGGGACAGAGGGGAATCAGCCCCAGCATTTT. Its protein is CASGTEGNQPQHF.

The chain combines TRBV7-6 with TRBJ1-6; D is possibly TRBD1 (5 bases). Germline CDR1 SGHVS, CDR2 FNYEAQ. This CDR3 comprises 15 residues. V was shortened by 5 bases and J by 5 bases, with 13 bases between the two germline ends. Here the CDR3 DNA reads TGTGCCAGCAGCCGGGGGGACGGGGATAATTCACCCCTCCACTTT. Protein: CASSRGDGDNSPLHF.

The rearrangement joins TRBV12-3 or TRBV12-4 to TRBJ2-7, with TRBD2 matching 8 bases. Trimming cost V 8 bases and J 1 base; bases outside gene matches: 4. This CDR3 spans 13 amino acids. CDR3 sequence: CASRTSGSYEQYF. The DNA for the CDR3 is TGTGCCAGCCGTACTAGCGGTTCCTACGAGCAGTACTTC.

The chain couples TRBV9 to TRBJ2-1; D might be TRBD2 (6 bases). CDR3 length equals 16 residues. The V gene lost 4 bases and the J gene lost 2 bases, with 16 bases spanning the gap. Germline V lookup: CDR1 SGDLS, CDR2 YYNGEE. The CDR3 nucleotides are TGTGCCAGCAGCCCAAGTGGGGGGTCGACCTACAATGAGCAGTTCTTC. Amino acid sequence: CASSPSGGSTYNEQFF.

In this sample, this clone turned up once. V gene TRBV6-2 or TRBV6-3 combines with J gene TRBJ2-7; possibly TRBD1 for D (5 bases). CDR3 length: 16 amino acids. Trimming removed 2 bases from V and 2 bases from J, with 16 bases in between. Germline loops: CDR1 MNHEY, CDR2 SVGEGT. The CDR3 sequence: CASSYTYDSLTYEQYF. In DNA, the CDR3 is TGTGCCAGCAGTTACACCTACGACAGCCTAACCTACGAGCAGTACTTC.

The CDR3 protein is CASSYPDTGELFF. The CDR3 DNA sequence: TGTGCCAGCAGTTACCCTGACACCGGGGAGCTGTTTTTT. The J gene is TRBJ2-2, the V gene TRBV6-5; no definite D call. The CDR3 spans 13 residues. Germline CDR1 is MNHEY and CDR2 is SVGAGI. With 2 bases removed from V and 3 bases from J, the gap between germline ends came to 4 bases.

A remark on this clone: Other nucleotide sequences from this sample produce the same CDR3. The V and J genes are TRBV5-1 and TRBJ2-3, with 7 nucleotides matching TRBD1. V shed 5 bases and J 1 base; nucleotides not matched to a gene: 7. CDR1 and CDR2 from the germline V gene are SGHRS and YFSETQ. The CDR3 sequence is 15 residues long. DNA of the CDR3: TGCGCCAGCAGTTTGAGGGGGCTCGGCACAGATACGCAGTATTTT. This gives the protein CASSLRGLGTDTQYF.